The clone carrying this T cell receptor beta chain was counted many times. The data originate from a study of T cells in Graves' hyperthyroidism and ophthalmopathy. Germline lookup yields CDR1 SGHTA and CDR2 FQGNSA. V shed 5 bases and J shed 6 bases, with 12 bases lying between them. The CDR3 is made up of 13 amino acids. Amplification targeted TCR beta CDR3 regions from RNA transcripts. The TCR CDR3 first-round RT-PCR relied on the HTBI primer set. TCRdb re-called the multiplex PCR reads through MiXCR, storing one row per CDR3 protein. The profile covers around 280,000 distinct CDR3 sequences, with about 13% appearing a single time and less than 8% taken by the ten largest.

This chain connects TRBV7-2 to TRBJ2-3, with D perhaps TRBD2 (6 bases). Sequencing used blood. This clonotype originated in a woman aged 35 to 49 with Graves' hyperthyroidism. The CDR3 spells CASSPTRGDTQYF. The CDR3 region has the DNA TGTGCCAGCAGCCCCACCCGGGGGGATACGCAGTATTTT.